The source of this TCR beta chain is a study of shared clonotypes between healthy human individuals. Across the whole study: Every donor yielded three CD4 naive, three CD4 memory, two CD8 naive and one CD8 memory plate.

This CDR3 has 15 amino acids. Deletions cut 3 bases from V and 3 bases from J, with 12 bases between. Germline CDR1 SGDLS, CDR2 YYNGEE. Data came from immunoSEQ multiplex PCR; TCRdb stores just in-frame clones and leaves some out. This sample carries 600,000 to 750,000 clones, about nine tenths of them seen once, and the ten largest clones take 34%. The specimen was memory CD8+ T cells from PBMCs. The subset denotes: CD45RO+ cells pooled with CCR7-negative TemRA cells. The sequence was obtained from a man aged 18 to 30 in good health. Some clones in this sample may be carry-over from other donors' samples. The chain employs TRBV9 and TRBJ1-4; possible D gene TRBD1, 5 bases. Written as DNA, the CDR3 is TGTGCCAGCAGCGGATCCGGGACGGCTAATGAAAAACTGTTTTTT. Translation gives CASSGSGTANEKLFF.